This T cell receptor beta chain was observed in a study of cytomegalovirus exposure and HLA in healthy donors (TCRdb year 2017). Notes on the research overall: In an earlier analysis of 450 to 750 of the donors, about 260 Gb of sequence data and 90 million to 120 million unique TCR beta sequences from about 180 million T cells were reported. An early release covering roughly 580 HLA-typed donors comprised 250 to 350 gigabases of sequencing data and approximately 85 million unique TCR sequences. Of the roughly 400 genotyped donors, about 80% fell in the genetic ancestry cluster associated with self-reported Caucasian donors. The study aimed to test whether cataloging public T cell receptors could reveal signatures of past pathogen exposure. The study profiled the T cell repertoires of some 610 subjects by immunosequencing and related them to cytomegalovirus serostatus. Besides the first cohort of more than 650 subjects, a separate validation cohort made up of over 95 different subjects was used. To predict cytomegalovirus infection status, the study brought together high-throughput TCR immunosequencing, statistical association of individual TCRs with disease status, and machine learning. A later analysis re-analyzed previously published TCR beta repertoires from roughly 630 donors and added high-resolution HLA genotyping to study TCR occurrence patterns. The later analysis used no new phenotypic data to find candidate immune exposures, relying instead on TCR beta sequences and their occurrence across donors. An earlier analysis of around 540 of the donors applied high-throughput TCR beta sequencing to assess whether each TCR beta V gene segment acted as functional or pseudogenic. Donor age, sex, ethnicity and CMV serostatus were collected together with the repertoire data. A later genetic analysis used genome-wide SNP genotypes for about 60% of the roughly 700 donors, treating that subset as a discovery cohort. Every discovery cohort repertoire had been produced on one sequencing platform. Both class I and class II loci were covered by HLA typing, at four-digit resolution. Typing coverage differed by locus: A, B, C, DRB1 and DQB1 were typed in about 629-640 donors, DQA1 in roughly 510, DPA1 in approximately 610, and DPB1 in approximately 450. Because of strong linkage in the cohort, roughly five DR-DQ haplotypes were treated as single units for association and clustering. Across some 400 genotyped donors of the cohort, an average of about 240,000 unique TCR beta nucleotide sequences per donor were sequenced, and about a sixth of those sequences were non-productive. Study-wide findings and limitations: Most CMV-associated TCR beta chains appeared to be HLA-restricted in a later analysis, and the HLA associations seemed to be driven largely by CMV exposure. A later genetic analysis associated a missense DCLRE1C variant with V-gene and J-gene trimming of TCR beta chains, and an independent cohort replicated the association. Strong co-occurrence of HLA alleles, especially DR and DQ, made assigning TCR associations to individual alleles difficult. The classifier was reported to diagnose cytomegalovirus status with high specificity and sensitivity in both the original and validation cohorts. A further reported finding was that TCR beta sequences accurately predicted the HLA-A and HLA-B alleles for most subjects in the first cohort. The cohort was sequenced for TCR beta chains only, and without alpha or paired-chain data the features that could be detected were limited. In a later analysis, the rate of TCR association differed among HLA loci, with DRB1 alleles having the most associated TCRs and HLA-C alleles having the fewest. Because some donors lacked HLA typing at each locus, the association tests relied only on the typed subset. At a false discovery rate of 0.05, a later analysis linked about 16,000 TCR beta sequences to specific HLA alleles. In a later analysis, HLA-associated TCR beta chains were found to be more clonally expanded and to have lower generation probabilities than equally common non-associated chains. In an earlier analysis of some 500 of the donors, most TCR beta V segments were observed in productive rearrangements about 87% or about 30% of the time, broadly matching IMGT annotations. A group of highly shared sequence variants was considered likely to be a technical artifact of the sequencing pipeline. In a later genetic analysis, fewer N-insertions in productive TCRs were reported among donors in an Asian-associated ancestry cluster than the roughly 640-donor mean. In vitro tests confirmed that three of the cytomegalovirus-associated TCR beta chains recognize cytomegalovirus antigens. It was suggested by the authors that the approach could potentially be generalized to other disease states and immunological phenotypes. For the cohort, immune exposure information was limited to CMV serostatus. The study listed over 150 TCR beta chains as associated with cytomegalovirus. The presence/absence analyses assumed that sequencing depth was roughly uniform across donors, and that assumption may not be true. Several of the top co-occurrence clusters appeared to be linked to parvovirus B19, influenza, CMV and Epstein-Barr virus, according to a later analysis. Because counts were too low, about 15 rarely observed V segments, including chromosome 9 orphons, were left out of the earlier analysis of a few hundred of the donors. Linkage disequilibrium might explain the correlated functional status among segregating V segments, but an unknown experimental factor could not be ruled out. Most TCR sequences were observed very rarely across donors, whereas some public TCRs were present in many individuals. Some IMGT-functional V segments, including TRBV6-2 and TRBV6-3, could not be distinguished by the 87-base-pair reads and were therefore excluded.

The cohort consisted of fewer than 700 healthy bone marrow donors. At the time of sampling, every cohort member was nominally healthy, though immune exposures that went unrecorded were likely present. The donor was CMV seropositive and belonged to the group of about 290 seropositive cohort members. A peripheral blood sample was provided by each donor, and peripheral blood mononuclear cells were used for TCR beta sequencing. The Qiagen DNeasy Blood Extraction Kit was used to extract genomic DNA from the blood cell samples. CDR1 and CDR2, looked up from the germline V gene, are WSHSY and SAAADI. Taken from cysteine to phenylalanine, the CDR3 has 15 residues. CDR3 DNA is the only sequence kept; it has 45 bases, read in frame from the first base. Here V drops 6 bases and J drops 4 bases, and the junction holds 7 bases not matched to any gene. Receptors were amplified or captured by the immunoSEQ multiplex PCR assay. For the multiplex PCR, a mixture combining 60 forward primers for TCR Vbeta segments and 13 reverse primers for TCR Jbeta segments was used. The CDR3 region of rearranged TCR beta genes was amplified from genomic DNA with a multiplex PCR assay. Amplified TCR beta libraries were sequenced as 87-base-pair reads on the Illumina HiSeq System. In the authors' own workflow: Across the 500 to 750 repertoires, a later analysis counted around 80 million unique TCR beta chains, about 10 million of which were shared by at least two donors. A nearest-neighbor algorithm error-corrected the raw reads and collapsed the reads into unique sequences, merging closely related sequences to remove PCR and sequencing errors. To assign V, D and J gene segments, CDR3 sequences were aligned to IMGT reference sequences. For a sequence to be retained, at least a six-nucleotide match to both a V gene segment and a J gene segment was required. A rearrangement counted as productive if the CDR3 had no stop codons and remained in frame with V and J, and every other rearrangement counted as non-productive. CDR3 was defined by IMGT convention, running from the second conserved V-encoded cysteine to the conserved J-encoded phenylalanine. The earlier analysis of about 570 of the donors excluded any sequence lacking an unambiguous match to a single V gene segment. An earlier analysis of a few hundred of the donors called V segments functional above 56.7% productive rearrangements and segregating when the between-donor standard deviation exceeded 5%. To diagnose cytomegalovirus status from the catalog of TCR beta chain sequences, a statistical classification framework was built. In a later analysis, V and J genes were assigned by comparing TCR nucleotide sequences against IMGT/GENE-DB human TR gene sequences. The TCRdist pipeline was used in a later analysis to assign CDR3 sequences and most-parsimonious VDJ recombination scenarios. In a later analysis, each TCR beta chain was defined by its CDR3 amino acid sequence together with its V-gene family, and reads lacking a unique V-gene family were excluded. A later analysis removed 450 to 600 highly shared, low-generation-probability nucleotide sequences to deal with suspected cross-contamination and a sequencing artifact. For each public chain, a later analysis derived a clonal expansion index from normalized ranks of inferred template counts within each repertoire. A later analysis computed generation probabilities with a VDJ recombination model fitted to out-of-frame rearrangements, and checked the results against IGoR. Hypergeometric tests were used in a later analysis to score TCR-TCR, TCR-HLA and TCR-CMV co-occurrence, with a repertoire-size bias correction applied to the TCR pairs. False discovery rates were estimated in a later analysis by permuting HLA or CMV assignments 20 times. In a later analysis, co-occurring TCRs were grouped with DBSCAN, and TCRdist sequence similarity was added when clustering was performed within HLA-allele-positive subsets. Repertoires with fewer than 30,000 or more than 120,000 public chains, plus five repertoires with anomalous nucleotide sharing, were excluded from co-occurrence clustering. Held by TCRdb, this immuneACCESS table contains in-frame sequences only and omits some clones. Under half of the omission traces to an unresolved V gene where checked; the cause of the rest is unknown. D and trimming were read from the DNA, whereas the V and J calls and clone size are those reported in that table. Within this sample are about 85,000 clones, with around 80% of them counted one time only. The ten largest account for about 30% of the sample.

On this clone itself: Its cognate antigen has yet to be identified. No base-level quality is on record; no much larger clone is a single base apart.

Recombination joined TRBV10-2 with TRBJ2-7; 12 bases in the middle match TRBD2. Sequencing used PBMCs. The TCR was taken from a man aged 50 or older in good health and CMV-seropositive. The CDR3 has the sequence CASSATSGRSYEQYF. In nucleotide form, the sequence is TGCGCCAGCAGCGCGACTAGCGGGAGATCGTACGAGCAGTACTTC.